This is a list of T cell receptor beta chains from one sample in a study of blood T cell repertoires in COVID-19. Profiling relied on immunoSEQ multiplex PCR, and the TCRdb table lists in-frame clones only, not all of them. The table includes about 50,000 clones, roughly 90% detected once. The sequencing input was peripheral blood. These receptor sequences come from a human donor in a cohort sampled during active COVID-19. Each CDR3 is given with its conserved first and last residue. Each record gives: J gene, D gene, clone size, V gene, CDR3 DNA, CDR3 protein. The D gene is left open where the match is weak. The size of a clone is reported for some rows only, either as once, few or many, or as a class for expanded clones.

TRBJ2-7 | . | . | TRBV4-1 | TGCGCCAGCAGCCAAGTAGGAGGGCTGAACGAGCAGTACTTC | CASSQVGGLNEQYF
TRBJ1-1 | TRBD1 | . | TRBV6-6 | TGTGCCAGCAGTTACCCGACAGGGAATACTGAAGCTTTCTTT | CASSYPTGNTEAFF
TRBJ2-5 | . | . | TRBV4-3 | TGCGCCAGCAGCCAAGATTTACTTTCAGAGACCCAGTACTTC | CASSQDLLSETQYF
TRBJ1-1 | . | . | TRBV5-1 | TGCGCCAGCAGCTTGGACGGGGGTCGGACCACTGAAGCTTTCTTT | CASSLDGGRTTEAFF
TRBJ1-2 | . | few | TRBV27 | TGTGCCAGCAGTTCGGGGGGTACCTATGGCTACACCTTC | CASSSGGTYGYTF
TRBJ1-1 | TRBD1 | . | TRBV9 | TGTGCCAGCACTTACAGGGGGTGGGGTGGTGAAGCTTTCTTT | CASTYRGWGGEAFF
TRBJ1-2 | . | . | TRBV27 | TGTGCCAGCAGTCTCCGGGGGGCGCCGGGCTACACCTTC | CASSLRGAPGYTF
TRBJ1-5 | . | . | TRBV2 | TGTGCCAGCAGTGACGAGGGGGGGGGCAATCAGCCCCAGCATTTT | CASSDEGGGNQPQHF
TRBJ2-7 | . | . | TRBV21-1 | TGTGCCAGCAGCAAAGTACGGACGGACTTGACCTACGAGCAGTACTTC | CASSKVRTDLTYEQYF
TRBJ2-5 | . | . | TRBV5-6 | TGTGCCAGCAGCTTGAACCGGGGCCAAGAGACCCAGTACTTC | CASSLNRGQETQYF
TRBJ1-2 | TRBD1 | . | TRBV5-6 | TGTGCCAGCAGCTTGACGACAGGGTCTAACTATGGCTACACCTTC | CASSLTTGSNYGYTF
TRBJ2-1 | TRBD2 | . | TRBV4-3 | TGCGCCAGCAGCCAAGTCGTCGGGGGGGGTGAGCAGTTCTTC | CASSQVVGGGEQFF
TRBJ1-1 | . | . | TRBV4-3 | TGCGCCAGCAGCCTAGAGTGGACAGTAAACACTGAAGCTTTCTTT | CASSLEWTVNTEAFF
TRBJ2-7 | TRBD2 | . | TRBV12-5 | TGTGCTAGTGGTATAGTAACCGGGAGGGGCCTCAGCTCCTACGAGCAGTACTTC | CASGIVTGRGLSSYEQYF
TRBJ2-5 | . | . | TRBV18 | TGTGCCAGCTCCAATGTAGGGGCCCAATGGGGGACCCAGTACTTC | CASSNVGAQWGTQYF
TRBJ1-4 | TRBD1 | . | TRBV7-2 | TGTGCCAGCAGCCTGGGACAGGGTAATGAAAAACTGTTTTTT | CASSLGQGNEKLFF
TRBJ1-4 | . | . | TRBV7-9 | TGTGCCAGCAGCTTCGATAGGCGGGGGGGAGTCCACAGGGATGAAAAACTGTTTTTT | CASSFDRRGGVHRDEKLFF
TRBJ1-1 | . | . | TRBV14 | TGTGCCAGCAGCCAAATAACGGGGAACACTGAAGCTTTCTTT | CASSQITGNTEAFF
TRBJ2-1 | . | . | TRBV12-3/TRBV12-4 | TGTGCCAGCAGTCCGGGCTACAATGAGCAGTTCTTC | CASSPGYNEQFF
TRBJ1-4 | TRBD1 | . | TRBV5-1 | TGCGCCAGCAGCCAACGGACAGGAGGGGCTGAAAAACTGTTTTTT | CASSQRTGGAEKLFF
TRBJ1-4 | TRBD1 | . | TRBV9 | TGTGCCAGCAGCTTAGTGGGGGGACAGGGGGCAACTAATGAAAAACTGTTTTTT | CASSLVGGQGATNEKLFF
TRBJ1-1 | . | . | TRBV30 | TGTGCCTGCCACCCGGTAGCCTACGACACTGAAGCTTTCTTT | CACHPVAYDTEAFF
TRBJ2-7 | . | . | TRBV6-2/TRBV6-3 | TGTGCCAGCAGTTTCGACAGGTTCTACGAGCAGTACTTC | CASSFDRFYEQYF
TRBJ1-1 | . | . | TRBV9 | TGTGCCAGCAGCCCCCGGGAGAGAAACACTGAAGCTTTCTTT | CASSPRERNTEAFF
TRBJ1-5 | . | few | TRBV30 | TGTGCCTTGGCCGTTGCGGGCAATCAGCCCCAGCATTTT | CALAVAGNQPQHF
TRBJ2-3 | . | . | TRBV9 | TGTGCCAGCAGCGGCGCATACACAGATACGCAGTATTTT | CASSGAYTDTQYF
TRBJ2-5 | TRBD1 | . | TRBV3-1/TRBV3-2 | TGTGCCAGCAGCCCCGACAGGGACCAAGAGACCCAGTACTTC | CASSPDRDQETQYF
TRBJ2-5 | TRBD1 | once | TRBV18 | TGTGCCAGCTCACCACTAGGGACAGCCAAGGCGACCCAGTACTTC | CASSPLGTAKATQYF
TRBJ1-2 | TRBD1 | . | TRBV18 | TGTGCCAGCTCACCACTTGCAGGGGGTCCTAACTATGGCTACACCTTC | CASSPLAGGPNYGYTF
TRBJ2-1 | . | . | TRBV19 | TGTGCCAGTAGTCTTGCGCGTACCTACAATGAGCAGTTCTTC | CASSLARTYNEQFF
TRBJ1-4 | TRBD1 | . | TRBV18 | TGTGCCAGCTCACCACTTTTGGTGGGGGACAGGGCAGAAAAACTGTTTTTT | CASSPLLVGDRAEKLFF
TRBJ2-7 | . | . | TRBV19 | TGTGCCAGTACTTTCGGGCAGGGCCACCGCGAGCAGTACTTC | CASTFGQGHREQYF
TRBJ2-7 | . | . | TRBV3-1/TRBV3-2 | TGTGCCAGCAGCCCTGAGGACACTTACTACGAGCAGTACTTC | CASSPEDTYYEQYF
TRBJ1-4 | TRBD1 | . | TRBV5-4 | TGTGCCAGCAGCCTTACGACAGGGATTGTAACTAATGAAAAACTGTTTTTT | CASSLTTGIVTNEKLFF
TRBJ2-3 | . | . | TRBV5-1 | TGCGCCAGCAGCAGGAAATCAGGGGTCGTCGGAGATACGCAGTATTTT | CASSRKSGVVGDTQYF
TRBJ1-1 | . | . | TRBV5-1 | TGCGCCAGCAGCTTGGTTCCGGCAGGGTGGTACACTGAAGCTTTCTTT | CASSLVPAGWYTEAFF
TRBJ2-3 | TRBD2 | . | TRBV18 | TGTGCCAGCTCACCCGGGGGGGATACGCAGTATTTT | CASSPGGDTQYF
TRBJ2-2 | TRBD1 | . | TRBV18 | TGTGCCAGCTCACCCAGGGGGCGCGGCACCGGGGAGCTGTTTTTT | CASSPRGRGTGELFF
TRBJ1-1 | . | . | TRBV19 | TGTGCCAGTAGTATTGCTACCTGGAACACTGAAGCTTTCTTT | CASSIATWNTEAFF
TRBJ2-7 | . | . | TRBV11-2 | TGTGCCAGCAGCTTAGCGCAGGGGACGGGCGAGCAGTACTTC | CASSLAQGTGEQYF
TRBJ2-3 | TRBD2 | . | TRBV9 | TGTGCCAGCAGCGTAGCGCTAGCGGGGGTAACAGATACGCAGTATTTT | CASSVALAGVTDTQYF
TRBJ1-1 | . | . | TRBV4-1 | TGCGCCAGCAAAGCCGGGGGGCGGAGGACTGAAGCTTTCTTT | CASKAGGRRTEAFF
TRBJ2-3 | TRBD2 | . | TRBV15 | TGTGCCACCAGCAGAAAACCTGGGGCTAGCGGGCGGGGTGAAACGCAGTATTTT | CATSRKPGASGRGETQYF
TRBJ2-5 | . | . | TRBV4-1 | TGCGCCAGCAGCCAAGAGGGCCTGGGCGAGCAAGAGACCCAGTACTTC | CASSQEGLGEQETQYF
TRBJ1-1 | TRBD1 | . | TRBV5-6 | TGTGCCAGCAGCACCGTCGACAGGGGGCCCACTGAAGCTTTCTTT | CASSTVDRGPTEAFF
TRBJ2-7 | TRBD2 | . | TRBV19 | TGTGCCAGTAGTCCCCGCGGGGGTGCACCCGAGCAGTACTTC | CASSPRGGAPEQYF
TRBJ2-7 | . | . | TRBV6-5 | TGTGCCAGCAGTTACTCGTGGCAGGGGGGCTACGAGCAGTACTTC | CASSYSWQGGYEQYF
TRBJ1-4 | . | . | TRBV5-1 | TGCGCCAGCAGCTTGTTAGGGGCCTCAAATGAAAAACTGTTTTTT | CASSLLGASNEKLFF
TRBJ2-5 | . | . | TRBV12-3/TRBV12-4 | TGTGCCAGCAGAACCAGGGTCCAAGAGACCCAGTACTTC | CASRTRVQETQYF
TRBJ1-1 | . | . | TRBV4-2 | TGTGCCAGCAGCCCAGAGAGCGGTCGGTTCAACACTGAAGCTTTCTTT | CASSPESGRFNTEAFF
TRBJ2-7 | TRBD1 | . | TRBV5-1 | TGCCCCAGCAGCTTGGCCGGGGGGGGGACAGGGGTTCCCTACGAGCAGTACTTC | CPSSLAGGGTGVPYEQYF
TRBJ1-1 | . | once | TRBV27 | TGTGCCAGTAAAAGGCTCGGAGGTGACACTGAAGCTTTCTTT | CASKRLGGDTEAFF
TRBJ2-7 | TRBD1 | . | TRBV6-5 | TGTGCCAGCAGTTCTATGACAGGGAGATCCTACGAGCAGTACTTC | CASSSMTGRSYEQYF
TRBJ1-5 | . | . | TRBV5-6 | TGTGCCAGCAGCTTGTTCCAGGACAATCAGCCCCAGCATTTT | CASSLFQDNQPQHF
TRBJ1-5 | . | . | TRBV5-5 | TGTGCCAGCAGTAAAGGACAGAACTATCAGCCCCAGCATTTT | CASSKGQNYQPQHF
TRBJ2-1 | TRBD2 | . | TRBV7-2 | TGTGCCAGCAGCCCGCCGGGACTAGCGGGGGTGAATGAGCAGTTCTTC | CASSPPGLAGVNEQFF
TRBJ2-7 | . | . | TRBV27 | TGTGCCAGCAGCCCCGGACAGACTACAGGCATGATCGAGCAGTACTTC | CASSPGQTTGMIEQYF